Listed below are T cell receptor beta chains from one sample, sequenced in a study of blood T cell repertoires in COVID-19. Libraries were prepared by immunoSEQ multiplex PCR; TCRdb keeps only in-frame clonotypes and omits some of them. Of about 220,000 clones listed, 86% are singletons. Specimen: PBMCs or T cells enriched from blood (not recorded which). These receptors all stem from a woman aged 40 to 55 with acute COVID-19. The CDR3 runs from the conserved cysteine through the conserved F or W. The order of the fields is D gene, clone size, V gene, J gene, CDR3 DNA, CDR3 protein. D genes are given only for firm matches. Not all rows give a size; the values are once, few, many and, for expanded clones, a class.

NA	NA	TRBV5-1	TRBJ2-1	TGCGCCAGCAGCTTCGACAGCTCCTACAATGAGCAGTTCTTC	CASSFDSSYNEQFF
TRBD1	few	TRBV3-1/TRBV3-2	TRBJ1-1	TGTGCCAGCAGCCCTACAGGGGGTGCGAACACTGAAGCTTTCTTT	CASSPTGGANTEAFF
NA	NA	TRBV2	TRBJ1-1	TGTGCCAGAACTCCGGGAGGAGCTTTCTTT	CARTPGGAFF
TRBD1	NA	TRBV2	TRBJ2-2	TGTGCCAGCATTAAGGACAGGTACAACACCGGGGAGCTGTTTTTT	CASIKDRYNTGELFF
NA	NA	TRBV11-2	TRBJ2-2	TGTGCCAGCAGCCGGGCAGGGGTGGGGACCGGGGAGCTGTTTTTT	CASSRAGVGTGELFF
NA	NA	TRBV7-3	TRBJ1-2	TGTGCCAGCAGCCAACCGGGGAACTATGGCTACACCTTC	CASSQPGNYGYTF
TRBD2	NA	TRBV30	TRBJ2-3	TGTGCCTGGAGTAGCGGGGGGGCCACAGATACGCAGTATTTT	CAWSSGGATDTQYF
NA	NA	TRBV5-1	TRBJ1-1	TGCGCCAGCAGCTTTAGCAGGGATGAAGCTTTCTTT	CASSFSRDEAFF
NA	NA	TRBV5-1	TRBJ2-3	TGCGCCAGCAGCTTGGCAGGGTACACAGATACGCAGTATTTT	CASSLAGYTDTQYF
NA	NA	TRBV7-3	TRBJ1-1	TGTGCCAGCAGCTTAACGGGAGGATTATACACTGAAGCTTTCTTT	CASSLTGGLYTEAFF
TRBD2	NA	TRBV7-2	TRBJ2-5	TGTGCCAGCACCCGGACTAGCGGGTATGAGACCCAGTACTTC	CASTRTSGYETQYF
NA	NA	TRBV7-3	TRBJ1-1	TGTGCCAGCAGCTCAAAGCCCGGAACAGGGCTCACTGAAGCTTTCTTT	CASSSKPGTGLTEAFF
NA	NA	TRBV7-2	TRBJ2-1	TGTGCCAGCAGCCGGACAGATTACAATGAGCAGTTCTTC	CASSRTDYNEQFF
TRBD1	few	TRBV5-1	TRBJ1-6	TGCGCCAGCAGCTTGGACAACAGGGGGAATTCACCCCTCCACTTT	CASSLDNRGNSPLHF
NA	NA	TRBV19	TRBJ1-6	TGTGCCAGTAGTATTTTCGGGGATTCACCCCTCCACTTT	CASSIFGDSPLHF
NA	NA	TRBV5-1	TRBJ2-1	TGCGCCAGCAGCTCAAAACTACCGGGACACCACAATGAGCAGTTCTTC	CASSSKLPGHHNEQFF
TRBD1	NA	TRBV15	TRBJ2-5	TGTGCCACCAGCAGAGAGGGGACTCGGGACAGGACAGGCGGGACCCAGTACTTC	CATSREGTRDRTGGTQYF
NA	NA	TRBV6-2/TRBV6-3	TRBJ1-5	TGTGCCAGCAGTTACGGTACTAGCAAACAGCCCCAGCATTTT	CASSYGTSKQPQHF
NA	NA	TRBV6-2/TRBV6-3	TRBJ1-2	TGTGCCAGCAGTTCTCGCCTGGGCAGCCTTAACTATGGCTACACCTTC	CASSSRLGSLNYGYTF
NA	NA	TRBV19	TRBJ1-4	TGTGCCAGTAGTATAGGAGCGTACGGGACTAATGAAAAACTGTTTTTT	CASSIGAYGTNEKLFF
TRBD1	NA	TRBV6-5	TRBJ1-2	TGTGCCAGCCTCAGGGGGCGTAACTATGGCTACACCTTC	CASLRGRNYGYTF
NA	once	TRBV5-1	TRBJ1-1	TGCGCCAGCAGCTTGGTGGACCTAACGGGAAACACTGAAGCTTTCTTT	CASSLVDLTGNTEAFF
NA	once	TRBV18	TRBJ1-4	TGTGCCAGCTCACCGGGGCAGGGTGGAGAAAAACTGTTTTTT	CASSPGQGGEKLFF
NA	NA	TRBV24-1	TRBJ2-1	TGTGCCACCAGTGATCAACAGGGGGGGCTCTACAATGAGCAGTTCTTC	CATSDQQGGLYNEQFF
TRBD1	NA	TRBV6-5	TRBJ1-1	TGTGCCAGCAGCCCCCCCGGGACAGTGAACACTGAAGCTTTCTTT	CASSPPGTVNTEAFF
TRBD1	few	TRBV5-1	TRBJ1-2	TGCGCCAGCAGCTTCCAGGGGGCGGCAGATGGCTACACCTTC	CASSFQGAADGYTF
TRBD1	NA	TRBV25-1	TRBJ2-2	TGTGCCAGCAGTACGATCGGGACAGGGGCCTACACCGGGGAGCTGTTTTTT	CASSTIGTGAYTGELFF
TRBD2	NA	TRBV19	TRBJ2-7	TGTGCCAGTACCCCGCGGGGGGGGTCCTACGAGCAGTACTTC	CASTPRGGSYEQYF
NA	NA	TRBV7-3	TRBJ2-2	TGTGCCAGCAGCTTAAACAGCAACGGGGAGCTGTTTTTT	CASSLNSNGELFF
TRBD2	NA	TRBV3-1/TRBV3-2	TRBJ2-3	TGTGCCAGCAGCCAAGATCGCGGAGCGGGGGGCACAGATACGCAGTATTTT	CASSQDRGAGGTDTQYF
NA	NA	TRBV3-1/TRBV3-2	TRBJ2-2	TGTGCCAGCAGCCAAGATCGAAGTCGGGACACCGGGGAGCTGTTTTTT	CASSQDRSRDTGELFF
NA	NA	TRBV9	TRBJ1-1	TGTGCCAGCAGCGAGGACTTGAACACTGAAGCTTTCTTT	CASSEDLNTEAFF
TRBD1	once	TRBV2	TRBJ1-5	TGTGCCAGCAGGACCGGGACAGCGACTCGCAATCAGCCCCAGCATTTT	CASRTGTATRNQPQHF
NA	NA	TRBV5-5	TRBJ2-1	TGTGCCAGCAGCTTGGAGGGGGGGCTCAACAATGAGCAGTTCTTC	CASSLEGGLNNEQFF
NA	few	TRBV6-5	TRBJ2-7	TGTGCCAGCAGGCGCGACTACGAGCAGTACTTC	CASRRDYEQYF
TRBD1	NA	TRBV19	TRBJ2-5	TGTGCCAGTACTCCCGGGACAGGGGTGGGAGAGACCCAGTACTTC	CASTPGTGVGETQYF
TRBD1	NA	TRBV3-1/TRBV3-2	TRBJ1-2	TGTGCCAGCAGCCAAGTATTAGGGAGCACAGGGGCCTACACCTTC	CASSQVLGSTGAYTF
NA	NA	TRBV2	TRBJ2-7	TGTGCCAGCAGGGACCTAGTGGGGACACCCTACGAGCAGTACTTC	CASRDLVGTPYEQYF
TRBD1	NA	TRBV27	TRBJ1-3	TGTGCCAGCAGTCCAGGGGCAGGGGGAAGTGCAAACACCATATATTTT	CASSPGAGGSANTIYF
TRBD1	few	TRBV19	TRBJ1-5	TGTGCCAGTATAGACAGGGGCGATCAGCCCCAGCATTTT	CASIDRGDQPQHF
NA	NA	TRBV7-9	TRBJ1-4	TGTGCCAGCAGCCTTAATGAAAAACTGTTTTTT	CASSLNEKLFF
NA	NA	TRBV28	TRBJ2-6	TGTGCCAGCAGTGCCCCCCAGGGATCTGGGGCCAACGTCCTGACTTTC	CASSAPQGSGANVLTF
TRBD1	NA	TRBV11-3	TRBJ1-6	TGTGCCAGCAGCTCCCTCCCCGACAGGGCCAATTCACCCCTCCACTTT	CASSSLPDRANSPLHF
TRBD2	once	TRBV14	TRBJ2-3	TGTGCCAGCAGCCAAGTTCAAACTAGCGGAGTCACAGATACGCAGTATTTT	CASSQVQTSGVTDTQYF